These 20 T cell receptor beta chains were all obtained from the same sample, sequenced in a study of T-cell memory formation after mild COVID-19 (dated by TCRdb to the early 2020s). The method was 5' RACE. Instrument used: Illumina NovaSeq 6000. Starting from the raw public reads, TCRdb applied fastp trimming at Q25, assembled clones with MiXCR and retained in-frame beta chains. Every distinct CDR3 protein forms one entry, paired with its most common genes and DNA. The sample includes about 390,000 distinct CDR3 sequences, with about 17% observed a single time. The ten largest clones take up about 22% of the sample. Sequenced material: PBMCs or a T cell subset sorted from them (not recorded which). The receptors were sampled from a man aged 18 to 30 who had mild COVID-19 (a few samples of this study predate the infection). The sample titles of this study are shuffled in the database, so cell type and time point are left out; the donor was told from shared clones.

This clonotype was counted many times. Compared with germline, one end of the junction differs, possibly owing to a read error. This chain joins TRBV7-7 and TRBJ2-5, with 8 bases identical to TRBD2. The CDR3 totals 15 residues. Germline V gene data show CDR1 as SSHAT and CDR2 as FNYEAQ (reference sequence). The CDR3 is CASSRGGTYQETQYF. Here the CDR3 DNA reads TGTGCTAGCAGCCGGGGGGGGACGTACCAAGAGACCCAGTACTTC. Full variable domain (missing parts from reference TRBV7-7 and TRBJ2-5): GAGVSQSPRYKVTKRGQDVTLRCDPISSHATLYWYQQALGQGPEFLTYFNYEAQPDKSGLPSDRFSAERPEGSISTLTIQRTEQRDSAMYRCASSRGGTYQETQYFGPGTRLLVL.

This clonotype was picked up a small number of times. The chain joins TRBV10-3 to TRBJ2-7, with D perhaps TRBD1 (5 bases). Trimming shortened V by 8 bases and J by 3 bases, and 11 bases separated the two germline ends. The CDR3 sequence is 12 residues long. CDR1 is ENHRY, CDR2 SYGVKD, per germline. The CDR3 here is CAIPREIYEQYF. For the CDR3, the DNA is TGTGCCATCCCCAGGGAAATCTACGAGCAGTACTTC.

The chain couples TRBV7-9 to TRBJ2-1, with 9 bases identical to TRBD2. Trimming took 1 base from V and 5 from J; bases not matched to a gene: 9. This CDR3 has 17 residues. CDR1 and CDR2 from the germline V gene are SEHNR and FQNEAQ (reference sequence). CDR3 loop: CASSLGSLAGLDNEQFF. CDR3 DNA sequence: TGTGCCAGCAGCTTAGGATCCCTAGCGGGGTTAGACAATGAGCAGTTCTTC.

Only a few counts were recorded for this clonotype. The chain joins TRBV15 to TRBJ2-7, with D perhaps TRBD1 (6 bases). Germline CDR1 is LNHNV and CDR2 is YYDKDF (reference sequence). The CDR3 length is 16 residues. V was clipped by 3 bases and J by 1 base, with 16 bases between them. The CDR3 loop reads CATSSLVAGVSYEQYF. CDR3 sequence (DNA): TGTGCCACCAGCAGCCTCGTGGCAGGGGTTTCCTACGAGCAGTACTTC. Variable domain in full (rest from reference TRBV15 and TRBJ2-7): DAMVIQNPRYQVTQFGKPVTLSCSQTLNHNVMYWYQQKSSQAPKLLFHYYDKDFNNEADTPDNFQSRRPNTSFCFLDIRSPGLGDTAMYLCATSSLVAGVSYEQYFGPGTRLTVT.

In its sample, this clonotype was seen a few times. The J gene is TRBJ1-6, the V gene TRBV27; a possible D gene is TRBD1 (5 bases). Between the trimmed V and J ends, which lost 6 bases and 9 bases, there was a span of 18 bases. The CDR3 spans 15 residues. Germline V CDR1 and CDR2: MNHEY, SMNVEV (reference sequence). CDR3 residues: CASRETGTGRSPLHF. The CDR3 DNA follows: TGTGCCAGCAGGGAAACCGGGACGGGCCGTTCACCCCTCCACTTT.

The rearrangement links TRBV6-5 to TRBJ1-2; no reliable D call. This CDR3 spans 13 amino acids. Trimming took off 0 bases at V and 8 bases at J, with 10 bases between the two ends. CDR1 and CDR2 (germline): MNHEY, SVGAGI. The CDR3, as DNA: TGTGCCAGCAGTTACTCGCCGGGGTGGGGCTACACCTTC. Encoded protein: CASSYSPGWGYTF.

The CDR3 DNA sequence: TGTGCCGTAAGGTGGGGGGCCCCCGCAGATACGCAGTATTTT. Its protein is CAVRWGAPADTQYF. This chain uses TRBV7-9 with TRBJ2-3; D is tentatively TRBD1 or TRBD2 (6 bases each). This CDR3 comprises 14 residues. Per the germline V gene, CDR1 is SEHNR and CDR2 is FQNEAQ (reference sequence). Trimming removed 11 bases from V and 4 bases from J, with 19 bases in between.

The V gene is TRBV9, the J gene TRBJ1-5; possibly TRBD1 for D (5 bases). Germline CDR1 is SGDLS and CDR2 is YYNGEE. The ends were cut back, 4 bases at V and 4 bases at J, with 18 bases in the middle. The CDR3 is 16 amino acids. This CDR3 reads CASSTGPTEGNQPQHF. The CDR3 DNA is TGTGCCAGCAGCACAGGACCGACCGAGGGGAATCAGCCCCAGCATTTT.

The chain carries TRBV4-3 and TRBJ2-3; 9 bases fit TRBD1. Germline V CDR1 and CDR2: LGHNA, YSLEER. V shed 2 bases, J shed 6 bases, and the junction held 21 bases outside the gene matches. The CDR3 loop spans 20 amino acids. CDR3 DNA sequence: TGCGCCAGCAGCCAACCTCCAACGACAGGGGGACTATATGGGTTGGATACGCAGTATTTT. Its translation: CASSQPPTTGGLYGLDTQYF.

The rearrangement links TRBV4-3 to TRBJ1-1; D uncertain. Germline loops: CDR1 LGHNA, CDR2 YSLEER. V was pared by 3 bases and J by 0 bases, with 8 bases between. The CDR3 loop spans 14 amino acids. CDR3 nucleotides: TGCGCCAGCAGCCAGAATATTTTGAACACTGAAGCTTTCTTT. This encodes CASSQNILNTEAFF.

This rearrangement joins TRBV7-6 to TRBJ2-2; D might be TRBD1 (5 bases). CDR1 SGHVS and CDR2 FNYEAQ come from the germline V gene. CDR3 length: 14 residues. V gave up 2 bases and J gave up 6 bases, with 10 bases separating them. Written as DNA, the CDR3 is TGTGCCAGCAGCTTACAGGGAATTCCCGGGGAGCTGTTTTTT. Its translation: CASSLQGIPGELFF.

This clonotype has just a few counts. The V call is TRBV3-1, the J call TRBJ1-2; a weak D match, TRBD1 (5 bases). Trimming pared 3 bases from V and 6 bases from J, leaving 11 bases between. Germline V gives CDR1 LGHDT, CDR2 YNNKEL (reference sequence). CDR3 size: 13 residues. This chain's CDR3 is CASSQPGQNGYTF. DNA for the CDR3: TGTGCCAGCAGCCAGCCGGGGCAAAATGGCTACACCTTC.

Remarks on this clonotype: A junction end diverges from the germline sequence, so it may reflect a read error. The chain carries TRBV12-3 or TRBV12-4 and TRBJ2-7; D may be TRBD2 (6 bases). The length of the CDR3 is 14 residues. The CDR3 protein is CASRPPDGTGEQYF. The DNA for the CDR3 is TGTGCAAGCAGACCACCAGACGGGACTGGCGAGCAGTACTTC.

V is TRBV4-1 and J is TRBJ2-5; perhaps TRBD2 as D (6 bases). CDR3 size: 13 residues. CDR1 and CDR2 (germline): MGHRA, YSYEKL. With 5 bases removed from V and 5 bases from J, the gap between germline ends came to 12 bases. CDR3: CASSSREWETQYF. CDR3 DNA sequence: TGCGCCAGCAGCAGCCGGGAGTGGGAGACCCAGTACTTC.

This clonotype was counted ten times or more. This rearrangement joins TRBV12-3 or TRBV12-4 to TRBJ2-5; 8 bases match TRBD1. CDR3 length: 14 residues. V lost 5 bases, J lost 4 bases, and 6 bases stayed unmatched. The CDR3 protein is CASSTGQGVETQYF. The CDR3 nucleotides read TGTGCCAGCAGTACAGGACAGGGAGTAGAGACCCAGTACTTC.

This clonotype showed up just a few times. The chain couples TRBV20-1 to TRBJ2-3; the D gene is possibly TRBD2 (6 bases). Trimming took off 3 bases at V and 3 bases at J, with 13 bases between the two ends. The CDR3 runs 14 residues. In germline, CDR1 is DFQATT, CDR2 SNEGSKA (reference sequence). This CDR3 reads CSASSSGVTDTQYF. CDR3 nucleotides: TGCAGTGCTAGCTCTTCGGGGGTTACAGATACGCAGTATTTT.

This rearrangement joins TRBV7-2 to TRBJ1-1, with D tentatively TRBD1 (5 bases). V dropped 4 bases and J dropped 3 bases, with 12 bases sitting between them. Per the germline V gene, CDR1 is SGHTA and CDR2 is FQGNSA. The CDR3 totals 14 residues. CDR3 sequence reads: CASSWRAGDTEAFF. The CDR3 DNA follows: TGTGCCAGCAGCTGGCGGGCGGGGGACACTGAAGCTTTCTTT.

The V gene is TRBV5-6, the J gene TRBJ2-7; 7 bases fit TRBD1. The trim removed 3 bases at V and 0 bases at J, leaving 6 bases unmatched. CDR1 SGHDT and CDR2 YYEEEE come from the germline V gene. The CDR3 has 15 residues. CDR3 protein: CASSSRDRASYEQYF. CDR3 DNA sequence: TGTGCCAGCAGCTCCCGGGACAGAGCCTCCTACGAGCAGTACTTC.

This clonotype has just a few counts. This sequence joins TRBV4-1 and TRBJ2-7, with 10 bases identical to TRBD2. V lost 1 base, J lost 9 bases, and 6 bases stayed unmatched. Germline V gene data show CDR1 as MGHRA and CDR2 as YSYEKL. The CDR3 has 14 residues. As DNA, the CDR3 is TGCGCCAGCAGCCAAGTCGGGACTAGCGAGGGGCAGTACTTC. Translation: CASSQVGTSEGQYF.

The rearrangement joins TRBV4-1 to TRBJ2-3; 11 nucleotides match TRBD2. The V gene's germline CDR1 is MGHRA and CDR2 YSYEKL. The CDR3 loop spans 15 amino acids. Unmatched junction bases numbered 6, after V lost 4 bases and J lost 6 bases. The CDR3 protein is CASSRPSGGRDTQYF. Written as DNA, the CDR3 is TGCGCCAGCAGCCGGCCTAGCGGGGGGAGGGATACGCAGTATTTT.